The sample holds a few counts of the clone carrying this T cell receptor beta chain. These data come from a study of cytomegalovirus exposure and HLA in healthy donors. CDR1 MNHEY and CDR2 SMNVEV come from the germline V gene (reference sequence). Trimming removed 5 bases from V and 0 bases from J; junction bases left unmatched: 15. This CDR3 region has 20 residues. 13 Jbeta primers and 60 Vbeta primers were used for the PCR. Data came from immunoSEQ multiplex PCR; TCRdb stores just in-frame clones and leaves some out. Among about 77,000 clones, approximately 78% were seen once, and the ten largest hold 4% to 5.5%.

The rearrangement joins TRBV27 to TRBJ2-1, with 11 bases that match TRBD2. The TCR originated in a man aged 35-49 years in good health and CMV-seronegative. Specimen: PBMCs. CDR3 sequence: CASSLLGLAALQSSYNEQFF. CDR3 sequence (DNA): TGTGCCAGCAGTCTTCTGGGACTAGCGGCCCTTCAGAGCTCCTACAATGAGCAGTTCTTC.